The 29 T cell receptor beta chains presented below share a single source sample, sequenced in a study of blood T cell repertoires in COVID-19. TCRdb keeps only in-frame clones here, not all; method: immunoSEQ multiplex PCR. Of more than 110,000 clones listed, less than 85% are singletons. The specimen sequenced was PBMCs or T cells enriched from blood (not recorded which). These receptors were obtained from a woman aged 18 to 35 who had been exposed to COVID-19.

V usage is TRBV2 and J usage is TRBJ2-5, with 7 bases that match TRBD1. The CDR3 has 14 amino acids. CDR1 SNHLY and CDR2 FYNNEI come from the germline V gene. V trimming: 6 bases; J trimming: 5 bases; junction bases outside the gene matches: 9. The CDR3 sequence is CASSPGGSLETQYF. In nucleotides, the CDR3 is TGTGCCAGCAGCCCAGGGGGTAGTTTGGAGACCCAGTACTTC.

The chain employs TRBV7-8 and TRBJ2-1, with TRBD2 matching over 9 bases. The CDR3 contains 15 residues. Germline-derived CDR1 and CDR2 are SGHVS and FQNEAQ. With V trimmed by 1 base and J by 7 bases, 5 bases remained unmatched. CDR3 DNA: TGTGCCAGCAGCTTAGTAAGACTAGCGGCTAATGAGCAGTTCTTC. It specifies CASSLVRLAANEQFF.

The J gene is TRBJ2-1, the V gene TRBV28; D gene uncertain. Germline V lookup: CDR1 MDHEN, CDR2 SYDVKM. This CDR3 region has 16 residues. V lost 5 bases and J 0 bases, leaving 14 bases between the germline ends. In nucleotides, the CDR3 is TGTGCCAGCAGTCCCGCCGCCTCCAGCTCCTACAATGAGCAGTTCTTC. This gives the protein CASSPAASSSYNEQFF. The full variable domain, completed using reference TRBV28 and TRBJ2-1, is DVKVTQSSRYLVKRTGEKVFLECVQDMDHENMFWYRQDPGLGLRLIYFSYDVKMKEKGDIPEGYSVSREKKERFSLILESASTNQTSMYLCASSPAASSSYNEQFFGPGTRLTVL.

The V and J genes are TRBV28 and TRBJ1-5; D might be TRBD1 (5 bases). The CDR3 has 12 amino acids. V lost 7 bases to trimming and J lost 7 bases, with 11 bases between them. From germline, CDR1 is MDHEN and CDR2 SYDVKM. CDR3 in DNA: TGTGCCAGCATCGTTCAGGGACAGCCCCAGCATTTT. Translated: CASIVQGQPQHF.

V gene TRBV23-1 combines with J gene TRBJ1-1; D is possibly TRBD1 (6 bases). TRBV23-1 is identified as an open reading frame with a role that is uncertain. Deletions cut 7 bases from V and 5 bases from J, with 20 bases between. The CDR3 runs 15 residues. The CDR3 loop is CASKGGGWARTEAFF. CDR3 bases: TGCGCCAGCAAAGGGGGGGGATGGGCAAGGACTGAAGCTTTCTTT.

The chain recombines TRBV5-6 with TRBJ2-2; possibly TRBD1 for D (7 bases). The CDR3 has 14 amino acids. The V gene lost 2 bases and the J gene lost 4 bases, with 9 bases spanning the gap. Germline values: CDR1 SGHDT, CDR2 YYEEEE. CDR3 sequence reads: CASSFQGGTGELFF. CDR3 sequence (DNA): TGTGCCAGCAGCTTTCAGGGGGGCACCGGGGAGCTGTTTTTT.

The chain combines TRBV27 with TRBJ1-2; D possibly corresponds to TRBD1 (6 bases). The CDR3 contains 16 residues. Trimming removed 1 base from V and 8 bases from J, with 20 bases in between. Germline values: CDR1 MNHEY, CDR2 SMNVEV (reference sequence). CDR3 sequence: CASSLLWRAGAEGYTF. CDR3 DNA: TGTGCCAGCAGTTTATTGTGGCGGGCAGGGGCGGAGGGCTACACCTTC.

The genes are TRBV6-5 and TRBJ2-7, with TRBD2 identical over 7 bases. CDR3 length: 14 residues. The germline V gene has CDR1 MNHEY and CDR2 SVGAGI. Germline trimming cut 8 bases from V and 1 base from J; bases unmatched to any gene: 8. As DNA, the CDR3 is TGTGCCAGCTCTCTAGCGGAGGGATCCTACGAGCAGTACTTC. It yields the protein CASSLAEGSYEQYF.

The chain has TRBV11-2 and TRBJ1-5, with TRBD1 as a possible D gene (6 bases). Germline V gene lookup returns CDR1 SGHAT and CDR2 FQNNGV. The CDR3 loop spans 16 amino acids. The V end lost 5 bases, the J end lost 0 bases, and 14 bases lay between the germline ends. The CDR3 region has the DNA TGTGCCAGCAGCCAATCCAGGGGTCGTAGCAATCAGCCCCAGCATTTT. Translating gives CASSQSRGRSNQPQHF.

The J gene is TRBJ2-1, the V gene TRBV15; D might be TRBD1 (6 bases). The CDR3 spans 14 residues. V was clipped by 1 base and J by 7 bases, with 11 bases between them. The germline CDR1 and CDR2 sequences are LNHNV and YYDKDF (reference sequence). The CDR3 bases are TGTGCCACCAGCAGAGGGGGTCAGGGGAATGAGCAGTTCTTC. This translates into CATSRGGQGNEQFF.

This CDR3 reads CASSLVGGLTSYEQYF. CDR3 nucleotide sequence: TGTGCCAGCAGCTTAGTGGGAGGTTTGACATCCTACGAGCAGTACTTC. This rearrangement joins TRBV13 to TRBJ2-7, with D perhaps TRBD2 (6 bases). Trimming shortened V by 1 base and J by 1 base, and 14 bases separated the two germline ends. CDR3 size: 16 residues. Germline V gene sequence: CDR1 PRHDT, CDR2 FYEKMQ (reference sequence).

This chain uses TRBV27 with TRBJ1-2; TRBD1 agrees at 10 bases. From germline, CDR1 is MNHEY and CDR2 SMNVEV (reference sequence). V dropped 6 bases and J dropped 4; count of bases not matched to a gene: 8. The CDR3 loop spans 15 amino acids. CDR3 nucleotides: TGTGCCAGCAGCCGACAGGGGGCGAGGGCCTATGGCTACACCTTC. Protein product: CASSRQGARAYGYTF.

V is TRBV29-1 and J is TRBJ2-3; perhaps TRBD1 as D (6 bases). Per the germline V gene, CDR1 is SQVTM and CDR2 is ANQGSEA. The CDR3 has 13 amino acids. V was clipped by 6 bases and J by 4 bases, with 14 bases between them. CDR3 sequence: CSVRGILADTQYF. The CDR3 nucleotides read TGCAGCGTCAGGGGTATTTTAGCAGATACGCAGTATTTT.

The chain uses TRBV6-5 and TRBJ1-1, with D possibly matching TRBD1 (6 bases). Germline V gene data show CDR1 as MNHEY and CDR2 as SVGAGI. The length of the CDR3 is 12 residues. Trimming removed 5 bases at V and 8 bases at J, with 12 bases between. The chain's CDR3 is CASSPPGTEAFF. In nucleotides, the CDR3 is TGTGCCAGCAGTCCCCCCGGGACAGAAGCTTTCTTT.

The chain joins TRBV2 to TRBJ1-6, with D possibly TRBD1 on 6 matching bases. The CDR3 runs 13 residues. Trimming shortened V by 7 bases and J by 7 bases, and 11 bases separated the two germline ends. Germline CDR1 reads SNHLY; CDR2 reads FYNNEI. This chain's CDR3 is CASKGQGNSPLHF. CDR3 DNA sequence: TGTGCCAGCAAGGGCCAGGGGAATTCACCCCTCCACTTT.

CDR3 region: CASSPHGSYEQYF. The CDR3 region has the DNA TGCGCCAGCAGTCCCCACGGGAGCTACGAGCAGTACTTC. This chain joins TRBV5-1 and TRBJ2-7, with TRBD2 as a possible D gene (6 bases). Trimming cost V 5 bases and J 3 bases, with 12 bases left between them. CDR3 length: 13 amino acids. Germline CDR1 reads SGHRS; CDR2 reads YFSETQ.

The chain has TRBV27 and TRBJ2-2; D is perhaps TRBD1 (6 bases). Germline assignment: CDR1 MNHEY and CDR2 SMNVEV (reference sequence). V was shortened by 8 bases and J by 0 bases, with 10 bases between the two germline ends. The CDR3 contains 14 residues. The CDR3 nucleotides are TGTGCCAGCGGCAGGACAGCGAACACCGGGGAGCTGTTTTTT. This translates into CASGRTANTGELFF.

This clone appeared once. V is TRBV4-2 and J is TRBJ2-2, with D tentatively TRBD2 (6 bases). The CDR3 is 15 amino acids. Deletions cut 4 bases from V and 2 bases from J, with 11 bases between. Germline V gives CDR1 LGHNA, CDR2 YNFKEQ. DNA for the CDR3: TGTGCCAGCAGCCCCGGGACTCGTAACACCGGGGAGCTGTTTTTT. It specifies CASSPGTRNTGELFF.

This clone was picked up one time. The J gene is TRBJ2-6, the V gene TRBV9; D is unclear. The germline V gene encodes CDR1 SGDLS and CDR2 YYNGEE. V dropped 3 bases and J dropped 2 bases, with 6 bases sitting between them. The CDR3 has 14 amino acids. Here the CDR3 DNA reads TGTGCCAGCAGCGCCCAAACTGGGGCCAACGTCCTGACTTTC. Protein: CASSAQTGANVLTF.

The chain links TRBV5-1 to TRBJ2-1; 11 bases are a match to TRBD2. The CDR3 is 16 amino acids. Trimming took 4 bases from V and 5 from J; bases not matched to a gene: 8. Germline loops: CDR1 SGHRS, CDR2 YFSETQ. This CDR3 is CASSPMTSGTDNEQFF. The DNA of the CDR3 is TGCGCCAGCAGCCCGATGACTAGCGGGACTGACAATGAGCAGTTCTTC.

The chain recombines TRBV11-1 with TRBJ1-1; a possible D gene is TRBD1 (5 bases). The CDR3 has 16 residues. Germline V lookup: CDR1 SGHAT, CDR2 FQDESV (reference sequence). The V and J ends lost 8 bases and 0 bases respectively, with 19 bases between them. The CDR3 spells CASASRWGRMNTEAFF. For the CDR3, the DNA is TGTGCCAGCGCGTCGAGGTGGGGCAGGATGAACACTGAAGCTTTCTTT.

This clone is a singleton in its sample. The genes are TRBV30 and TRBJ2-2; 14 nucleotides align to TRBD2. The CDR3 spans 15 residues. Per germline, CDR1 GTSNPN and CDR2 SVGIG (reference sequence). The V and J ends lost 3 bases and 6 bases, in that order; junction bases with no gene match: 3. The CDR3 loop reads CAWRGLAGASGELFF. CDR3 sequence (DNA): TGTGCCTGGAGGGGACTAGCGGGAGCGTCCGGGGAGCTGTTTTTT.

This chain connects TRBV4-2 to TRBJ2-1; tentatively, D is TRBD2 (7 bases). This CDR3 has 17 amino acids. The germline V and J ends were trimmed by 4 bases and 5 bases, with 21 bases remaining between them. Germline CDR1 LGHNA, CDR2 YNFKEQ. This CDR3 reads CASSPVGAAGVDNEQFF. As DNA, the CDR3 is TGTGCCAGCAGCCCAGTGGGGGCTGCGGGAGTTGACAATGAGCAGTTCTTC.

CDR3 residues: CASTVSNTEAFF. In nucleotides, the CDR3 is TGTGCCAGTACTGTATCGAACACTGAAGCTTTCTTT. The rearrangement joins TRBV2 to TRBJ1-1; D ambiguous. V dropped 9 bases and J dropped 1 base, with 9 bases sitting between them. The CDR3 spans 12 residues. Germline V gene data show CDR1 as SNHLY and CDR2 as FYNNEI.

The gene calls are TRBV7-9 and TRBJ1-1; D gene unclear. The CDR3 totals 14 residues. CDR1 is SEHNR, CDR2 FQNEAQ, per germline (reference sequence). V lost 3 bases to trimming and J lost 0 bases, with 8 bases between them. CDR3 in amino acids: CASSFPPVNTEAFF. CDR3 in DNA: TGTGCCAGCAGCTTCCCCCCGGTGAACACTGAAGCTTTCTTT.

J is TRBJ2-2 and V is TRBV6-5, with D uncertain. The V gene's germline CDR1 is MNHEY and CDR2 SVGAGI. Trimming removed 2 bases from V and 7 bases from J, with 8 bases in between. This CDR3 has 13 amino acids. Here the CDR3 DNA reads TGTGCCAGCAGTTACGGAACGGGCGGGGAGCTGTTTTTT. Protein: CASSYGTGGELFF.

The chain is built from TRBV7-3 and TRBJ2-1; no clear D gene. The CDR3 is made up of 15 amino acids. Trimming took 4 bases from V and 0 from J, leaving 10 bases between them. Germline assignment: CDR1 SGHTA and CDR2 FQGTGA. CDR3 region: CASSSSPSSYNEQFF. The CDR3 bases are TGTGCCAGCAGCTCCAGCCCTAGCTCCTACAATGAGCAGTTCTTC.

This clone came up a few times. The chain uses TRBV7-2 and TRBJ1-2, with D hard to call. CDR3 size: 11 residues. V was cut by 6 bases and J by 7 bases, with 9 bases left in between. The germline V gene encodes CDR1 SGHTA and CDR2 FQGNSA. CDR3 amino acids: CASSQRAGYTF. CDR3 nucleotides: TGTGCCAGCAGTCAGAGGGCTGGCTACACCTTC.

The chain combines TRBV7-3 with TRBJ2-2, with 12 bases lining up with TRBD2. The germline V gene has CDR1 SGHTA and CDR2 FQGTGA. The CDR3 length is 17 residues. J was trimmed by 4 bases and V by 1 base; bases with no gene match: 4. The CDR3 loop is CASSLMGTSGFTGELFF. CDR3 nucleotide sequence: TGTGCCAGCAGCTTAATGGGGACTAGCGGGTTCACCGGGGAGCTGTTTTTT.